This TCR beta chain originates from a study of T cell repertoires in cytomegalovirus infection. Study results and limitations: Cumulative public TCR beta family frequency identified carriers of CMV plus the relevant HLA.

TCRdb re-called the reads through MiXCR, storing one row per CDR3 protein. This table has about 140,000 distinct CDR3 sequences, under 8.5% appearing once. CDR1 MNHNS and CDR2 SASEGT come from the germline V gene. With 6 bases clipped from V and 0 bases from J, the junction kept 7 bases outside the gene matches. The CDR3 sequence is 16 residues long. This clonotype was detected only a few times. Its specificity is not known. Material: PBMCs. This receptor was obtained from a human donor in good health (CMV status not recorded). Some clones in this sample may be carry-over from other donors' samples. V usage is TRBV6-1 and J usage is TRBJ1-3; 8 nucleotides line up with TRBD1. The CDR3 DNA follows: TGTGCCAGCAGCCTCGGACAGGGACTCTCTGGAAACACCATATATTTT. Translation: CASSLGQGLSGNTIYF.